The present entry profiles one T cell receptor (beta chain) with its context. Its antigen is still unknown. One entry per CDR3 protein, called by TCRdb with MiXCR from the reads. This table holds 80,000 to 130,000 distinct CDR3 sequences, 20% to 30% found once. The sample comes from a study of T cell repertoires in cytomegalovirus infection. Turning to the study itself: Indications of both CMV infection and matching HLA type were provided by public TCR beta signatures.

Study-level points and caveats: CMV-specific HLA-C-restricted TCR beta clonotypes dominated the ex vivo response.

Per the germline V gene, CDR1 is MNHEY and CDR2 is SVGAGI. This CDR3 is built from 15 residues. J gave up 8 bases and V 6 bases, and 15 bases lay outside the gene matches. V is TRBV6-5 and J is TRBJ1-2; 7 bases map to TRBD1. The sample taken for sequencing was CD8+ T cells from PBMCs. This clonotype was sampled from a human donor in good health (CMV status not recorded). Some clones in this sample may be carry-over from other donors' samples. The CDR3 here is CASRNGQEGLRGYTF. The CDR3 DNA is TGTGCCAGCAGGAACGGACAGGAGGGGTTGAGGGGCTACACCTTC.